This T cell receptor (beta chain) derives from a study of blood T cell repertoires in COVID-19. As processed by the authors: Reference gene primers were amplified, and this amplification served to estimate nucleated cell counts. The data were produced by immunoSEQ multiplex PCR, yet TCRdb's version contains in-frame clones alone and is incomplete. V and J calls and clone size come straight from that table; D and trimming were deduced from the DNA. The sample holds about 210,000 clones; roughly nine tenths are singletons and the top ten take about 1.3%. The CDR3 spans 14 residues. The V gene's germline CDR1 is MDHEN and CDR2 SYDVKM. Trimming removed 6 bases at V and 7 bases at J, with 13 bases between.

What was sequenced was peripheral blood. The sequence derives from a man aged 25 to 40 with acute or convalescent COVID-19. The chain is built from TRBV28 and TRBJ1-6; D possibly corresponds to TRBD1 (6 bases). In DNA form, the CDR3 reads TGTGCCAGCAGACAGGGACCGACGAATTCACCCCTCCACTTT. Its translation is CASRQGPTNSPLHF.